This record covers a single T cell receptor (beta chain). Antigen: not known. Sequencing depth was up to 500,000 reads per sample. The data were produced by immunoSEQ multiplex PCR, yet TCRdb's version contains in-frame clones alone and is incomplete. Of about 64,000 clones detected, 70% to 90% appear once; the ten largest clones hold about 3%. This CDR3 has 14 amino acids. V was clipped by 10 bases and J by 1 base; unmatched bases: 4. The germline V gene encodes CDR1 LNHDA and CDR2 SQIVND (reference sequence). Blood was drawn at the time of colonoscopy. This entry comes from a study of pediatric ulcerative colitis. Findings and limits, study-wide: Rectal repertoires separated controls, mild-moderate and acute severe colitis. All ulcerative colitis patients, but no controls, carried a couple of rectal clonotypes.

The V gene is TRBV19, the J gene TRBJ1-3; 10 bases line up with TRBD1. The sequencing sample was made of blood. This sequence was found in a boy aged 10-17 years with severe ulcerative colitis. CDR3 coding DNA: TGTGCCACTAGGGACAGGGGTTCTGGAAACACCATATATTTT. As protein: CATRDRGSGNTIYF.